This passage covers 27 T cell receptor beta chains from one sample sequenced in a study of T cells in localized non-small cell lung cancer. The protocol was immunoSEQ multiplex PCR, while the TCRdb copy is restricted to in-frame clones and leaves out a portion. Altogether about 77,000 clones are present, around 90% being singletons, with the ten largest covering 20% to 25%. The sequencing used peripheral blood, collected before any cancer treatment. All receptors come from a woman between 35 and 70 years old with stage I squamous cell lung carcinoma.

This chain connects TRBV14 to TRBJ1-3; D not resolved. V shed 5 bases and J shed 4 bases, with 9 bases lying between them. The germline V gene has CDR1 SGHDN and CDR2 FVKESK. CDR3 size: 13 residues. CDR3 in amino acids: CASSREEGNTIYF. CDR3 DNA: TGTGCCAGCAGCAGGGAAGAGGGAAACACCATATATTTT.

This clone was detected once. The rearrangement joins TRBV4-2 to TRBJ1-5; the match to TRBD1 covers 7 bases. The CDR3 is 15 residues long. Germline CDR1 reads LGHNA; CDR2 reads YNFKEQ. V trimming: 0 bases; J trimming: 4 bases; junction bases outside the gene matches: 3. This chain's CDR3 is CASSQDQQGNQPQHF. CDR3 nucleotides: TGTGCCAGCAGCCAAGATCAACAGGGGAATCAGCCCCAGCATTTT.

V usage is TRBV27 and J usage is TRBJ1-2; TRBD1 might be the D (6 bases). CDR1 MNHEY and CDR2 SMNVEV come from the germline V gene (reference sequence). Trimming cost V 6 bases and J 4 bases, with 18 bases left between them. The CDR3 is 15 amino acids. CDR3: CASRPSGGGTYGYTF. The CDR3 DNA reads as TGTGCCAGCAGACCAAGTGGAGGGGGGACCTATGGCTACACCTTC.

The chain recombines TRBV5-1 with TRBJ1-3; no clear D gene. The CDR3 spans 13 residues. CDR1 is SGHRS, CDR2 YFSETQ, per germline. V lost 1 base and J 4 bases, leaving 6 bases between the germline ends. Here the CDR3 DNA reads TGCGCCAGCAGCTTGAACGGAGGAAACACCATATATTTT. Its protein is CASSLNGGNTIYF.

The chain recombines TRBV11-2 with TRBJ1-2; tentative D call: TRBD1 (6 bases). The CDR3 is 17 amino acids. Trimming removed 1 base at V and 7 bases at J, with 22 bases between. From germline, CDR1 is SGHAT and CDR2 FQNNGV. CDR3 DNA: TGTGCCAGCAGCTTAGCCGTCGCAGGGGAAGTTTTCCTTGGCTACACCTTC. Amino acid sequence: CASSLAVAGEVFLGYTF.

The rearrangement links TRBV5-8 to TRBJ1-2; the D is unclear. Looked up from germline, CDR1 is SGHTS and CDR2 is YDEGEE. V lost 4 bases, J lost 0 bases, and 16 bases lay in between. The length of the CDR3 is 16 residues. The DNA for the CDR3 is TGTGCCAGCAGCATACGCTCGAGGACTTCTAACTATGGCTACACCTTC. Translation: CASSIRSRTSNYGYTF.

This clone has only one observation. The rearrangement links TRBV9 to TRBJ2-3; perhaps TRBD2 as D (7 bases). The V and J ends lost 1 base and 6 bases respectively, with 12 bases between them. The V gene's germline CDR1 is SGDLS and CDR2 YYNGEE. CDR3 length equals 14 residues. CDR3 DNA sequence: TGTGCCAGCAGCGTATTGGGGGGGCTGGATACGCAGTATTTT. Translated: CASSVLGGLDTQYF.

CDR3 sequence: CAWSVVTPGNTIYF. Here the CDR3 DNA reads TGTGCCTGGAGTGTAGTAACTCCTGGAAACACCATATATTTT. The chain joins TRBV30 to TRBJ1-3; D ambiguous. In germline, CDR1 is GTSNPN, CDR2 SVGIG (reference sequence). V lost 0 bases and J 2 bases, leaving 8 bases between the germline ends. The length of the CDR3 is 14 residues.

This clone appeared a single time. V gene TRBV2 combines with J gene TRBJ2-2; TRBD2 might be the D (6 bases). Germline V CDR1 and CDR2: SNHLY, FYNNEI. This CDR3 spans 15 amino acids. Between the trimmed V and J ends, which lost 5 bases and 4 bases, there was a span of 14 bases. This CDR3 reads CASSSDGGITGELFF. The CDR3 nucleotides are TGTGCCAGCAGTTCTGACGGGGGTATCACCGGGGAGCTGTTTTTT.

The chain is built from TRBV5-6 and TRBJ2-6; D might be TRBD2 (6 bases). V lost 4 bases to trimming and J lost 2 bases, with 13 bases between them. The germline V gene encodes CDR1 SGHDT and CDR2 YYEEEE. The CDR3 length is 16 residues. CDR3 nucleotides: TGTGCCAGCAGCCTTGGTGGAGGGGCTGGGGCCAACGTCCTGACTTTC. Translated, it gives CASSLGGGAGANVLTF.

The rearrangement uses TRBV5-8 and TRBJ2-3; no reliable D call. Germline-derived CDR1 and CDR2 are SGHTS and YDEGEE. Trimming shortened V by 7 bases and J by 0 bases, and 12 bases separated the two germline ends. This CDR3 comprises 14 residues. CDR3 region: CASSPRVSTDTQYF. The CDR3, as DNA: TGTGCCAGCTCACCTAGGGTTAGCACAGATACGCAGTATTTT.

V and J are TRBV18 and TRBJ2-1; a possible D gene is TRBD2 (5 bases). The CDR3 is 13 amino acids. From germline, CDR1 is KGHSH and CDR2 LQKENI. V was pared by 5 bases and J by 8 bases, with 13 bases between. The DNA of the CDR3 is TGTGCCAGCTCAGCACACTTCGGGGATGAGCAGTTCTTC. It specifies CASSAHFGDEQFF.

The rearrangement uses TRBV7-2 and TRBJ1-5; D perhaps matches TRBD1 (6 bases). Looked up from germline, CDR1 is SGHTA and CDR2 is FQGNSA. The CDR3 contains 16 residues. V gave up 0 bases and J gave up 7 bases, with 16 bases separating them. The CDR3 loop is CASSLAGGRFGQPQHF. Here the CDR3 DNA reads TGTGCCAGCAGCTTAGCCGGGGGCCGGTTTGGACAGCCCCAGCATTTT. Supplemented by reference TRBV7-2 and TRBJ1-5, the full variable domain reads GAGVSQSPSNKVTEKGKDVELRCDPISGHTALYWYRQSLGQGLEFLIYFQGNSAPDKSGLPSDRFSAERTGGSVSTLTIQRTQQEDSAVYLCASSLAGGRFGQPQHFGDGTRLSIL.

The V and J genes are TRBV6-1 and TRBJ2-7; possibly TRBD1 for D (6 bases). The CDR3 runs to 15 residues. V shed 2 bases and J shed 6 bases, with 17 bases lying between them. The germline CDR1 and CDR2 sequences are MNHNS and SASEGT. This CDR3 reads CASSEPGRGWAEQYF. CDR3 in DNA: TGTGCCAGCAGTGAACCGGGCAGGGGCTGGGCCGAGCAGTACTTC.

The rearrangement joins TRBV5-1 to TRBJ2-7, with TRBD2 as a possible D gene (5 bases). Looked up from germline, CDR1 is SGHRS and CDR2 is YFSETQ. The CDR3 spans 14 residues. V gave up 0 bases and J gave up 5 bases, with 12 bases separating them. CDR3 DNA: TGCGCCAGCAGCTTGGGCGCGGGCGGCGACGAGCAGTACTTC. It yields the protein CASSLGAGGDEQYF.

This sequence joins TRBV5-1 and TRBJ1-4; 8 bases agree with TRBD1. The CDR3 length is 13 residues. The J segment lost 8 bases and the V segment lost 8 bases, leaving 8 bases of the junction unmatched. Germline values: CDR1 SGHRS, CDR2 YFSETQ. Here the CDR3 DNA reads TGCGCCAGTAGTACAGGGGGAAGGGAAAAACTGTTTTTT. Translated: CASSTGGREKLFF. Complete variable domain (other parts from reference TRBV5-1 and TRBJ1-4): KAGVTQTPRYLIKTRGQQVTLSCSPISGHRSVSWYQQTPGQGLQFLFEYFSETQRNKGNFPGRFSGRQFSNSRSEMNVSTLELGDSALYLCASSTGGREKLFFGSGTQLSVL.

The rearrangement joins TRBV7-9 to TRBJ1-2, with 10 positions matching TRBD1. Germline V CDR1 and CDR2: SEHNR, FQNEAQ (reference sequence). The J segment lost 8 bases and the V segment lost 3 bases, leaving 9 bases of the junction unmatched. CDR3 length: 15 residues. CDR3 DNA: TGTGCCAGCAGCTTGACAGGGGGCAGTGAAGAGGGCTACACCTTC. This codes for CASSLTGGSEEGYTF.

This chain joins TRBV5-1 and TRBJ2-3; possibly TRBD1 for D (5 bases). CDR3 length: 16 amino acids. V lost 0 bases to trimming and J lost 0 bases, with 11 bases between them. Germline-derived CDR1 and CDR2 are SGHRS and YFSETQ. Here the CDR3 DNA reads TGCGCCAGCAGCTTGGGGAACAGGCCCAGCACAGATACGCAGTATTTT. This encodes CASSLGNRPSTDTQYF.

This chain links TRBV7-2 with TRBJ1-5; D call uncertain. The germline V gene encodes CDR1 SGHTA and CDR2 FQGNSA. V was shortened by 5 bases and J by 0 bases, with 5 bases between the two germline ends. This CDR3 region has 13 residues. CDR3 in DNA: TGTGCCAGCAGCGTCGATAGCAATCAGCCCCAGCATTTT. It codes for CASSVDSNQPQHF.

The chain uses TRBV4-1 and TRBJ2-1; no clear D gene. V was clipped by 1 base and J by 5 bases, with 9 bases between them. The CDR3 is 14 residues long. CDR1 and CDR2 from the germline V gene are MGHRA and YSYEKL. CDR3 DNA sequence: TGCGCCAGCAGCCAAGTGAACAGAGACAATGAGCAGTTCTTC. It encodes CASSQVNRDNEQFF.

The J gene is TRBJ1-2, the V gene TRBV19, with 7 bases lining up with TRBD1. After removal of 3 bases from V and 8 bases from J, the junction contained 12 bases not matched to a gene. CDR1 and CDR2 (germline): LNHDA, SQIVND (reference sequence). This CDR3 contains 15 residues. Here the CDR3 DNA reads TGTGCCAGTAGTATCCTACTAGGGGGCGCGGGCGGCTACACCTTC. Protein: CASSILLGGAGGYTF.

This chain links TRBV9 with TRBJ2-3; 7 nucleotides align to TRBD2. The CDR3 runs 16 residues. Germline-derived CDR1 and CDR2 are SGDLS and YYNGEE. The J segment lost 0 bases and the V segment lost 3 bases, leaving 7 bases of the junction unmatched. In nucleotides, the CDR3 is TGTGCCAGCAGCGAACGGGCGGGGGAGAGCACAGATACGCAGTATTTT. Amino acid sequence: CASSERAGESTDTQYF.

The J gene is TRBJ1-6, the V gene TRBV6-1; TRBD1 might be the D (6 bases). Trimming left V 6 bases short and J 8 bases short, with 11 bases between. The length of the CDR3 is 13 residues. Germline V gene lookup returns CDR1 MNHNS and CDR2 SASEGT. The CDR3 DNA sequence: TGTGCCAGCAGACGGGACACACATTCACCCCTCCACTTT. Protein product: CASRRDTHSPLHF.

The chain combines TRBV5-6 with TRBJ2-2; D not resolved. The germline V gene encodes CDR1 SGHDT and CDR2 YYEEEE. Trimming shortened V by 4 bases and J by 2 bases, and 9 bases separated the two germline ends. This CDR3 comprises 14 residues. The CDR3 coding sequence is TGTGCCAGCAGCCTGTGGGGAAACACCGGGGAGCTGTTTTTT. Protein: CASSLWGNTGELFF.

CDR3 bases: TGTGCCAGTAGTGTCTTGTTTCAGCCCCAGCATTTT. Protein: CASSVLFQPQHF. The chain has TRBV19 and TRBJ1-5, with D unresolved. V gave up 5 bases and J gave up 6 bases, with 8 bases separating them. CDR3 length: 12 residues. The V gene's germline CDR1 is LNHDA and CDR2 SQIVND (reference sequence).

This clone has only one observation. The chain combines TRBV13 with TRBJ2-7; D unresolved. Trimming took off 3 bases at V and 5 bases at J, with 8 bases between the two ends. The length of the CDR3 is 12 residues. Germline-derived CDR1 and CDR2 are PRHDT and FYEKMQ (reference sequence). CDR3 in amino acids: CASSFSLNEQYF. CDR3 DNA sequence: TGTGCCAGCAGCTTCAGTCTCAACGAGCAGTACTTC.

The rearrangement uses TRBV13 and TRBJ1-1; maybe TRBD1 (6 bases). Per the germline V gene, CDR1 is PRHDT and CDR2 is FYEKMQ (reference sequence). The CDR3 extends over 12 amino acids. The germline V and J ends were trimmed by 4 bases and 8 bases, with 11 bases remaining between them. The CDR3 is CASSYLTGEAFF. CDR3 sequence (DNA): TGTGCCAGCAGCTATTTGACAGGAGAAGCTTTCTTT. Drawing the rest from reference TRBV13 and TRBJ1-1, the complete variable domain is AAGVIQSPRHLIKEKRETATLKCYPIPRHDTVYWYQQGPGQDPQFLISFYEKMQSDKGSIPDRFSAQQFSDYHSELNMSSLELGDSALYFCASSYLTGEAFFGQGTRLTVV.